The sequence of this T cell receptor beta chain was determined in a study of cytomegalovirus exposure and HLA in healthy donors. In the study overall: Most donors, 80% to 90% of over 300 genotyped, fell in the Caucasian-associated ancestry cluster. The study, taken as a whole, reports: A later analysis, which compared TCR beta chains of equal frequency, found the HLA-associated ones more clonally expanded. Most of the TCR beta V segments (in an earlier analysis) were productive either about 87% or about 30% of the time.

This CDR3 has 16 residues. Germline lookup yields CDR1 SGHDT and CDR2 YYEEEE. Trimming left V 4 bases short and J 8 bases short, with 21 bases between. Donors consisted of healthy bone marrow donors. PCR employed 60 Vbeta and 13 Jbeta primers. Clones were sequenced by immunoSEQ multiplex PCR, and TCRdb holds only the in-frame ones, with some missing. The table includes over 120,000 clones, 77% detected once. This clone was found a few times. Its antigen is not known. The sequence came from a male donor in good health and CMV-seronegative. Material for sequencing was PBMCs. This sequence joins TRBV5-6 and TRBJ1-4, with D perhaps TRBD1 (6 bases). For the CDR3, the DNA is TGTGCCAGCAGCCGACCCCAGACAGGTCTGGACGAAAAACTGTTTTTT. It encodes CASSRPQTGLDEKLFF.